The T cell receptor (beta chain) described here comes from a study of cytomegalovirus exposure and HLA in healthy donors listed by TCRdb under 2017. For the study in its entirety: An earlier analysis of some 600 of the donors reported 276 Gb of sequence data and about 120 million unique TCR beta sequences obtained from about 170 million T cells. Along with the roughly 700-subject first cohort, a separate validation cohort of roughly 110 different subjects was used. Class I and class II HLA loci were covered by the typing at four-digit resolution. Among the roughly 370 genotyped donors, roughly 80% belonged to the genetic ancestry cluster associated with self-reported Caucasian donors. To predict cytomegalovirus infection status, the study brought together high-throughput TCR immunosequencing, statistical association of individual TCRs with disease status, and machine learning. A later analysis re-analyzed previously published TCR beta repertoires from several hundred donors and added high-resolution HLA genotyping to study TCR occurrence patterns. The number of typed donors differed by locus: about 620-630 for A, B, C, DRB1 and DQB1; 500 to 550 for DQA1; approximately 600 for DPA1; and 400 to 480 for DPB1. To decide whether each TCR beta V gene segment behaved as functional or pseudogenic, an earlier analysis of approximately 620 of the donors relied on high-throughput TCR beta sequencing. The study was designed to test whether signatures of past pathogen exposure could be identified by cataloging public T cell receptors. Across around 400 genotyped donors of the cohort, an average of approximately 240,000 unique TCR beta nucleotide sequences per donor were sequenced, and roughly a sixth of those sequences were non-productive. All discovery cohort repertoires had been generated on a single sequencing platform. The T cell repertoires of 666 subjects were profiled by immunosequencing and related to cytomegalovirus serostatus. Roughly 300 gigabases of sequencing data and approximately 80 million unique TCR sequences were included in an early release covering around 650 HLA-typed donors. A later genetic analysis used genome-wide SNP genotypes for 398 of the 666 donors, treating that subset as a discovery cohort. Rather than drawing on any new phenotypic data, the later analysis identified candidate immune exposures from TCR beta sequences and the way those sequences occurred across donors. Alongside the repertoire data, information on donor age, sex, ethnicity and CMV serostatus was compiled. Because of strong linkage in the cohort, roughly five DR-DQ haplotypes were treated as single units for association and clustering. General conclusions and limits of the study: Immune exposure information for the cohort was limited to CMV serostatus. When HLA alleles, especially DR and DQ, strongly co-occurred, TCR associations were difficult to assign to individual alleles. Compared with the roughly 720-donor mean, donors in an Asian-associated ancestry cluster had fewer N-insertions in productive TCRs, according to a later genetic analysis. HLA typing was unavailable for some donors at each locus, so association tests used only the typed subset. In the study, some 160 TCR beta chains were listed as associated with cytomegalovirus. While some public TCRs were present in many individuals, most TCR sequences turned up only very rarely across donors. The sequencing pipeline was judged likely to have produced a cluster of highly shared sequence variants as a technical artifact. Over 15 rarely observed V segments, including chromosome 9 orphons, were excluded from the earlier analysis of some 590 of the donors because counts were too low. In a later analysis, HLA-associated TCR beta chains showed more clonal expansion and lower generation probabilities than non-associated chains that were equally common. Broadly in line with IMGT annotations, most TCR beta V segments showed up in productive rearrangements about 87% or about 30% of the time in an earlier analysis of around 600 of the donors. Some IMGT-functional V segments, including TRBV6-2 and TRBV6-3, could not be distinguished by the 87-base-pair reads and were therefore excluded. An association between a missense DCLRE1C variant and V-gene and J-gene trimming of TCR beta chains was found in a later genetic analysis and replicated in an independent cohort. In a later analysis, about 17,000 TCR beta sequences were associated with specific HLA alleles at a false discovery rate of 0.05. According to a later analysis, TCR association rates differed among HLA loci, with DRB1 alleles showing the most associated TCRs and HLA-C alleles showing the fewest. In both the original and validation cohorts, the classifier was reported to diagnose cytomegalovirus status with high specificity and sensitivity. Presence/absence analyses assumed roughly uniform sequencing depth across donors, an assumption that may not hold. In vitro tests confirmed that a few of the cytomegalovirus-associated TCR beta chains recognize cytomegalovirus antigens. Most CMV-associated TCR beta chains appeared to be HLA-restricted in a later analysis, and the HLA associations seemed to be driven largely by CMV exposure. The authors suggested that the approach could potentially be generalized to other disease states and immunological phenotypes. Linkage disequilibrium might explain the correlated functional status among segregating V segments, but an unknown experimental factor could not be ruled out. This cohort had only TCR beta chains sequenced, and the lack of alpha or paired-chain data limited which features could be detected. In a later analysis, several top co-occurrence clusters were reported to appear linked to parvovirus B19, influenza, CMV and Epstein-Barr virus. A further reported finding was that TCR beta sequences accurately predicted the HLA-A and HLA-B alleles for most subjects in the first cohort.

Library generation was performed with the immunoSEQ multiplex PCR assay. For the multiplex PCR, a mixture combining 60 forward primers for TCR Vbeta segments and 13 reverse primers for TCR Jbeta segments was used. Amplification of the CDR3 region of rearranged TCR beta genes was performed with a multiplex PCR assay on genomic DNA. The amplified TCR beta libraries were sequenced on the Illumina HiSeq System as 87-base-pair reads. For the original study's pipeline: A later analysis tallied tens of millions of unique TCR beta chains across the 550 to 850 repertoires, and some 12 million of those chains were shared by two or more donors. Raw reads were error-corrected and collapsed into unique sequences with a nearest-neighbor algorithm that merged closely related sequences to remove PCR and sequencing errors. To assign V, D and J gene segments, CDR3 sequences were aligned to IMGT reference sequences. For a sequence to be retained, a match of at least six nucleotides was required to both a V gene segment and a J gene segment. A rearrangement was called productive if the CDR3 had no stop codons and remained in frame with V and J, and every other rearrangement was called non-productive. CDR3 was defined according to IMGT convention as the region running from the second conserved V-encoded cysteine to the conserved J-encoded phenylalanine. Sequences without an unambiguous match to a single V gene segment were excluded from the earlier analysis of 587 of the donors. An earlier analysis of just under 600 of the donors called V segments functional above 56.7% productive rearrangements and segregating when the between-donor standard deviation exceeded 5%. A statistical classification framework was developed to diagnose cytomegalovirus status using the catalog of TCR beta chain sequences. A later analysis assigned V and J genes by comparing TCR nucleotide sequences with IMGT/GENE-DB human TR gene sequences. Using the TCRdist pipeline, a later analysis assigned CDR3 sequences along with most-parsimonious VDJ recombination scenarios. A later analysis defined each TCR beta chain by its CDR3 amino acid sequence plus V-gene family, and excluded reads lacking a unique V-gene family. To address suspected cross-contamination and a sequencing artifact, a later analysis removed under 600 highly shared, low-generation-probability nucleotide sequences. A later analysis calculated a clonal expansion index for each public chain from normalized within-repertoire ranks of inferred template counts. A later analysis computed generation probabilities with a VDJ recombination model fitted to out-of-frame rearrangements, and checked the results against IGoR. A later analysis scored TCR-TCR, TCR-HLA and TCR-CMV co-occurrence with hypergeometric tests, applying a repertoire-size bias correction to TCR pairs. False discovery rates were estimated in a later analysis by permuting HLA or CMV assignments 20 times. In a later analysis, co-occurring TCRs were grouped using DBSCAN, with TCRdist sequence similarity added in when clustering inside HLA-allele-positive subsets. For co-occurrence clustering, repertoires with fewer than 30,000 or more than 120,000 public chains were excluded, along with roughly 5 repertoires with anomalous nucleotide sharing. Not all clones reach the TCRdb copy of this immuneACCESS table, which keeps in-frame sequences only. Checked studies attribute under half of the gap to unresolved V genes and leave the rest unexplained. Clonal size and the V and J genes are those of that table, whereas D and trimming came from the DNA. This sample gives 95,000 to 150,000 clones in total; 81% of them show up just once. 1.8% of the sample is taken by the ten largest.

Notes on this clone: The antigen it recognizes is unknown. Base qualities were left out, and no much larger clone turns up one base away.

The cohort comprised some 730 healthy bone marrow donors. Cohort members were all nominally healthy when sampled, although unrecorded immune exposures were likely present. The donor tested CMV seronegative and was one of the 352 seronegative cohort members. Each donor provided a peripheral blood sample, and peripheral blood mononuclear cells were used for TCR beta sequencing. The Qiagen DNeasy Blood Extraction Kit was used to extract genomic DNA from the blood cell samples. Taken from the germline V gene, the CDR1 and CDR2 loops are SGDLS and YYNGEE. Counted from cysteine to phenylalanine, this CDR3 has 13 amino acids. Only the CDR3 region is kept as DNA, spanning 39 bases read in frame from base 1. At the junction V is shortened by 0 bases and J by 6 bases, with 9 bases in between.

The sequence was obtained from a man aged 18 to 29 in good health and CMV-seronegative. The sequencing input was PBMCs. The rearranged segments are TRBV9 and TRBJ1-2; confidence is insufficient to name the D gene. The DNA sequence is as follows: TGTGCCAGCAGCGTAGGGCGGGGTGATGGCTACACCTTC. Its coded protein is CASSVGRGDGYTF.